Listed below are T cell receptor beta chains from one sample, sequenced in a study of T-cell reconstitution after alpha-beta-depleted transplantation in children. TCRdb fed the PCR reads into MiXCR, producing one record per CDR3 protein. The top ten hold 25% to 30% of the sample, which has roughly 30,000 distinct CDR3 sequences, roughly 6.7% seen once. Sequenced material: peripheral blood, taken 60 days after TCRalphabeta/CD19-depleted stem cell transplant. The receptors originated from a child younger than two who had a stem cell transplant for acute myeloid leukemia, so the T cells may come from the graft donor. Each CDR3 is given with its conserved first and last residue. The order of the fields is J gene, D gene, clone size, V gene, CDR3 DNA, CDR3 protein. D genes are given only for firm matches. Clone size is given as once, few or many counts, or a class when the clone is expanded.

TRBJ2-5	.	many	TRBV7-2	TGTGCCAGCGGTCACCGGGACTACCAAGAGACCCAGTACTTC	CASGHRDYQETQYF
TRBJ1-5	.	many	TRBV15	TGTGCCACCAGCAGGGGTGACAGTTATAGCAATCAGCCCCAGCATTTT	CATSRGDSYSNQPQHF
TRBJ2-5	.	many	TRBV15	TGTGCCACCAGCAGAGGGACGGACAGTCGACAAGAGACCCAGTACTTC	CATSRGTDSRQETQYF
TRBJ2-1	TRBD2	many	TRBV7-7	TGTGCTAGCAGCCATTTTCCGGGACTAGCGGCCTACAATGAGCAGTTCTTC	CASSHFPGLAAYNEQFF
TRBJ1-3	TRBD1	many	TRBV28	TGTGCCAGCAGTCATACGACAGGGCGCGGAAACACCATATATTTT	CASSHTTGRGNTIYF
TRBJ1-1	.	many	TRBV5-1	TGCGCCAGCAGCTTGGCTAACTGGATGAACACTGAAGCTTTCTTT	CASSLANWMNTEAFF
TRBJ2-5	.	many	TRBV5-6	TGTGCCAGCAGCCTACGGATAAACAGAGAGACCCAGTACTTC	CASSLRINRETQYF
TRBJ2-2	.	many	TRBV12-3/TRBV12-4	TGTGCCAGCGATCCACCCAGGGGTCCTACCGGGGAGCTGTTTTTT	CASDPPRGPTGELFF
TRBJ1-5	TRBD1	many	TRBV12-3/TRBV12-4	TGTGCCAGCAGTGCCGCGGGACAGCTTAGCAATCAGCCCCAGCATTTT	CASSAAGQLSNQPQHF
TRBJ2-5	TRBD2	many	TRBV7-9	TGTGCCACCTTGGGAGCGGGGGCAGGAGAGACCCAGTACTTC	CATLGAGAGETQYF
TRBJ2-1	.	many	TRBV9	TGTGCCAGCAGCTTGACTGGTAGCTCCTACAATGAGCAGTTCTTC	CASSLTGSSYNEQFF